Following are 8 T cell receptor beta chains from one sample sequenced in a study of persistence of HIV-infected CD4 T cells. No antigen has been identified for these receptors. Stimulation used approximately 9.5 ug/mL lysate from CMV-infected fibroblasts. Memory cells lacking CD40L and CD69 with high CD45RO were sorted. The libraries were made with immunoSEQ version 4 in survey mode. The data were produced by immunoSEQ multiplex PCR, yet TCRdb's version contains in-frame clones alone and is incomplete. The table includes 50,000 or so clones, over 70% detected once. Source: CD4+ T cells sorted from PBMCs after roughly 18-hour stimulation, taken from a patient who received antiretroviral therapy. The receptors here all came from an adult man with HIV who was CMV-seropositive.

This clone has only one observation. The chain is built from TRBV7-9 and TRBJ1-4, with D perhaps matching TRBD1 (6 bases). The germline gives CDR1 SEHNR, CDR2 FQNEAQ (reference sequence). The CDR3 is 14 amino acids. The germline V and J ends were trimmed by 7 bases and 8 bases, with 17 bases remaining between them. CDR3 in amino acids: CASNQGRGEEKLFF. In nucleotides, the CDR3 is TGTGCCAGCAACCAAGGCAGGGGCGAGGAAAAACTGTTTTTT.

The CDR3 DNA reads as TGTGCCAGCAGCTGGAGGGGCGGATCGAACACCGGGGAGCTGTTTTTT. Residues: CASSWRGGSNTGELFF. This chain joins TRBV7-2 and TRBJ2-2; tentative D call: TRBD2 (6 bases). The germline V gene has CDR1 SGHTA and CDR2 FQGNSA. The CDR3 is made up of 16 amino acids. The ends were cut back, 4 bases at V and 0 bases at J, with 12 bases in the middle.

The DNA for the CDR3 is TGTGCCAGCTCACAACCGGGACAGATTTCAGGAAACACCATATATTTT. It codes for CASSQPGQISGNTIYF. The chain couples TRBV18 to TRBJ1-3; 7 nucleotides line up with TRBD1. Germline V gives CDR1 KGHSH, CDR2 LQKENI. The CDR3 length is 16 residues. V dropped 4 bases and J dropped 4; count of bases not matched to a gene: 10.

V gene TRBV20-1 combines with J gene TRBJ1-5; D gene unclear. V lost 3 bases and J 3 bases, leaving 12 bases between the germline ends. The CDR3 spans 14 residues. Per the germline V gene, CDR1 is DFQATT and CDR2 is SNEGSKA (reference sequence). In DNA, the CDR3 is TGCAGTGCTAGTATCGGGGAGGACAATCAGCCCCAGCATTTT. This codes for CSASIGEDNQPQHF.

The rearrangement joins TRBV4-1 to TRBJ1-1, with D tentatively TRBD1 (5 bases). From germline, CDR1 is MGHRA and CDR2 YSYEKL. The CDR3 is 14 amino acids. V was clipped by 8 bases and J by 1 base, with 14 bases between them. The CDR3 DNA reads TGCGCCAGCGTCGGGAGGACAACGAACACTGAAGCTTTCTTT. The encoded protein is CASVGRTTNTEAFF.

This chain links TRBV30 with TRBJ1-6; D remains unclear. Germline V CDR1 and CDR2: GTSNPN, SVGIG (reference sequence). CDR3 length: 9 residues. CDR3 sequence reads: CAMNSPLHF. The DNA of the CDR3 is TGTGCGATGAATTCACCCCTCCACTTT.

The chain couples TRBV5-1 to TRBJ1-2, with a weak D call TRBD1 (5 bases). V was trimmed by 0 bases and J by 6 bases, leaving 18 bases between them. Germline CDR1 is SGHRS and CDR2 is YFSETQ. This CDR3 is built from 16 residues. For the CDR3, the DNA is TGCGCCAGCAGCTTGGTATGGGGGTTGGAAGAGGATGGCTACACCTTC. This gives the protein CASSLVWGLEEDGYTF.

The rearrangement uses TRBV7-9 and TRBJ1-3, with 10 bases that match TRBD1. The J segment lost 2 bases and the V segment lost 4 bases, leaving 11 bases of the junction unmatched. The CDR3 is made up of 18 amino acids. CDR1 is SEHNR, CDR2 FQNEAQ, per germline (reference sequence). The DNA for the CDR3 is TGTGCCAGCAGCTCGGCCGGGACAGGGGTTGATCCTGGAAACACCATATATTTT. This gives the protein CASSSAGTGVDPGNTIYF.